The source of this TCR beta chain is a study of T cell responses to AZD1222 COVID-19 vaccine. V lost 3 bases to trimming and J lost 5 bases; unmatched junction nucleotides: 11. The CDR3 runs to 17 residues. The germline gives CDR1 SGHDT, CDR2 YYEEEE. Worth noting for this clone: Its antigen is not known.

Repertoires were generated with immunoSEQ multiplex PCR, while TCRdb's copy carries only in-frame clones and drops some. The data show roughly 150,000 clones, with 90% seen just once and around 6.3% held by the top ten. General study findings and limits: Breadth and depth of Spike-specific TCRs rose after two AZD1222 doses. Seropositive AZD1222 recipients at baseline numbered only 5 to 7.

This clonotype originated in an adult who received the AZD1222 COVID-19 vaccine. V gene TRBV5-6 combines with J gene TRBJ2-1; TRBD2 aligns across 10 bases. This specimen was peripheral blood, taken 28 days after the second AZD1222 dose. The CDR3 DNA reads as TGTGCCAGCAGCTCGATAGTACTAGCGGGGACCAACAATGAGCAGTTCTTC. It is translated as CASSSIVLAGTNNEQFF.